These T cell receptor beta chains were read from a single sample in a study of blood T cell repertoires in COVID-19. Sequenced by immunoSEQ multiplex PCR; TCRdb stores in-frame clones only, minus some. The sample holds roughly 70,000 clones, about 88% seen once. The specimen was peripheral blood. These receptors were taken from a human donor in a cohort sampled during active COVID-19. Both conserved end residues are part of each CDR3. The D gene is left open where the match is weak. For some rows the clone size is stated as once, few or many, or as a class when expanded; others skip it.

V	size	D	J	DNA	CDR3
TRBV7-9	-	-	TRBJ2-3	TGTGCCAGCAGTCTTGACAGTGGGACGCAGTATTTT	CASSLDSGTQYF
TRBV7-9	-	TRBD1	TRBJ1-2	TGTGCCAGCTCCCCTTTGGAATACCACAGGGGCGACGCCTATGGCTACACCTTC	CASSPLEYHRGDAYGYTF
TRBV29-1	once	-	TRBJ2-6	TGCAGCGTCCCAGGGGCTGGGGCCAACGTCCTGACTTTC	CSVPGAGANVLTF
TRBV6-1	-	TRBD1	TRBJ1-5	TGTGCCAGCAGAGAAGGGACAGTCAAGGAACAGCCCCAGCATTTT	CASREGTVKEQPQHF
TRBV27	once	TRBD1	TRBJ1-5	TGTGCCAGCAGTTTGGGACAGGGCCCTCCGGGGCAGCCCCAGCATTTT	CASSLGQGPPGQPQHF
TRBV7-2	-	TRBD2	TRBJ2-1	TGTGCCAGCAGCTCTGGGGCTAGCGGTCCCTGGGGTGAGCAGTTCTTC	CASSSGASGPWGEQFF
TRBV5-4	-	-	TRBJ2-5	TGTGCCAGCAGTGGAACAGCCCCGGAGACCCAGTACTTC	CASSGTAPETQYF
TRBV28	-	TRBD2	TRBJ2-7	TGTGCCAGCAGTTATACAGTAGCGGGAGGGTCCCACGAGCAGTACTTC	CASSYTVAGGSHEQYF
TRBV7-9	once	TRBD1	TRBJ1-1	TGTGCCAGCAGCCCGGGGACAGCGAACACTGAAGCTTTCTTT	CASSPGTANTEAFF
TRBV7-9	-	-	TRBJ1-2	TGTGCCAGCTGGGCCGAAAGCAACTATGGCTACACCTTC	CASWAESNYGYTF
TRBV18	-	-	TRBJ2-5	TGTGCCAGCTCACCACCAACAGTCCAAGAGACCCAGTACTTC	CASSPPTVQETQYF
TRBV2	once	-	TRBJ2-7	TGTGCCAGCAGTGATAAGGGGTTCGAGTACGAGCAGTACTTC	CASSDKGFEYEQYF
TRBV7-8	-	-	TRBJ2-6	TGTGCCAGCAGCTTAGGAGGGTCTGGGGCCAACGTCCTGACTTTC	CASSLGGSGANVLTF
TRBV10-3	once	-	TRBJ2-6	TGTGCCATAAGGGATTCGGGAGAGTCTGGGGCCAACGTCCTGACTTTC	CAIRDSGESGANVLTF
TRBV18	-	TRBD2	TRBJ2-3	TGTGCCAGCTCACCATTCGGGTGGACTAGCGGGACCACTAGCACAGATACGCAGTATTTT	CASSPFGWTSGTTSTDTQYF
TRBV5-1	-	TRBD2	TRBJ2-1	TGCGCCAGCAGCTTGCAGACTAGCGGGACCTACAATGAGCAGTTCTTC	CASSLQTSGTYNEQFF
TRBV6-4	-	-	TRBJ1-2	TGTGCCAGCAACCCGACAGAGAGAATAACCGTGAACTATGGCTACACCTTC	CASNPTERITVNYGYTF
TRBV27	-	-	TRBJ1-6	TGTGCCAGCAGTTTATCTGCGGCAGGGAGGGATTCACCCCTCCACTTT	CASSLSAAGRDSPLHF
TRBV27	once	-	TRBJ2-1	TGTGCCAGCAGTCCCCGGGGGGCTGGCTATGAGCAGTTCTTC	CASSPRGAGYEQFF
TRBV5-4	many	TRBD1	TRBJ1-2	TGTGCCAGCAGCTCCCGACAGGGAGGAGGCTACACCTTC	CASSSRQGGGYTF
TRBV9	-	-	TRBJ2-3	TGTGCCAGCAGCGGAACAGTGCAGCTCACAGATACGCAGTATTTT	CASSGTVQLTDTQYF
TRBV4-1	-	-	TRBJ1-4	TGCGCCAGCAGCCAGACCGGGACAAGGAATGAAAAACTGTTTTTT	CASSQTGTRNEKLFF
TRBV11-2	once	-	TRBJ1-1	TGTGCCAGCAGCTACCGACAGTCTGAAGCTTTCTTT	CASSYRQSEAFF
TRBV2	-	TRBD1	TRBJ2-1	TGTGCCAGCAGTGCCGCCGGGACAGGGGGATACAATGAGCAGTTCTTC	CASSAAGTGGYNEQFF
TRBV5-4	few	-	TRBJ1-2	TGTGCCAGCAGCTTTCTCGGGGATGGCTACACCTTC	CASSFLGDGYTF
TRBV19	few	-	TRBJ2-3	TGTGCCACTTCAGGGCGGCCAAGCACAGATACGCAGTATTTT	CATSGRPSTDTQYF
TRBV7-3	once	-	TRBJ2-1	TGTGCCAGCAGCTTAGACGGCGGGGAATACAATGAGCAGTTCTTC	CASSLDGGEYNEQFF
TRBV19	-	TRBD1	TRBJ2-1	TGTGCCAGTAGTCTCACAGGGGGCTTCGGTGAGCAGTTCTTC	CASSLTGGFGEQFF
TRBV19	-	TRBD1	TRBJ1-2	TGTGCCAGTAGTATATCCGGACAGGGGTATGGCTACACCTTC	CASSISGQGYGYTF
TRBV6-5	-	TRBD1	TRBJ1-3	TGTGCCAGCAGTTACTCGATTCAGGGGGACACCATATATTTT	CASSYSIQGDTIYF
TRBV19	once	-	TRBJ2-1	TGTGCCAGTAGCCTTAGGGGCAATGAGCAGTTCTTC	CASSLRGNEQFF
TRBV19	once	-	TRBJ1-4	TGTGCCAGTAGTATAGCGCGGGGAGAGGCGTCTGAAAAACTGTTTTTT	CASSIARGEASEKLFF
TRBV5-1	-	TRBD1	TRBJ2-5	TGCGCCAGCAGCTTGCAGGGGGAAGGAGAGACCCAGTACTTC	CASSLQGEGETQYF
TRBV5-1	-	TRBD2	TRBJ2-1	TGCGCCAGCAGCTTAGGGGCGGGAGGTTCCTACAATGAGCAGTTCTTC	CASSLGAGGSYNEQFF
TRBV19	-	-	TRBJ1-1	TGTGCCAGTAGTCTAAGTTCATTGAACACTGAAGCTTTCTTT	CASSLSSLNTEAFF
TRBV7-8	-	TRBD2	TRBJ2-1	TGTGCCAGCAGCTCGGGGGGGTTTAACAATGAGCAGTTCTTC	CASSSGGFNNEQFF
TRBV7-8	-	TRBD2	TRBJ2-5	TGTGCCAGCAGCGCTACCGGGACTAGCGAGGAGACCCAGTACTTC	CASSATGTSEETQYF
TRBV27	-	-	TRBJ2-1	TGTGCCAGCAGTCCCTACGCCGGGACTTCCTACAATGAGCAGTTCTTC	CASSPYAGTSYNEQFF
TRBV18	-	TRBD2	TRBJ2-1	TGTGCCAGCTCACCTCCCTCGACTAGCGATGGTGAGCAGTTCTTC	CASSPPSTSDGEQFF
TRBV28	-	TRBD1	TRBJ1-2	TGTGCCAGCGGGACAGGGGGATTCAGAGGAGGCTACACCTTC	CASGTGGFRGGYTF
TRBV7-9	-	TRBD2	TRBJ2-7	TGTGCCAGCAGCCCACAGGTTTGGGAGGGCTACGAGCAGTACTTC	CASSPQVWEGYEQYF
TRBV3-1/TRBV3-2	-	TRBD2	TRBJ2-6	TGTGCCAGCAGCCAAACCTCCTGGCTGGGAGGGTCGGGGGCCAACGTCCTGACTTTC	CASSQTSWLGGSGANVLTF
TRBV28	-	TRBD2	TRBJ2-3	TGTGCCAGCAGTTTATGGGCTAGCGGGAGACAGATAGATACGCAGTATTTT	CASSLWASGRQIDTQYF
TRBV6-4	-	TRBD2	TRBJ2-1	TGTGCCAGCAGTCCGACTAGCGGGAGGGGGAATGAGCAGTTCTTC	CASSPTSGRGNEQFF
TRBV4-1	-	-	TRBJ2-3	TGCGCCAGCAGCCAAGATCCCCTAGGCGCAGATACGCAGTATTTT	CASSQDPLGADTQYF
TRBV6-4	-	-	TRBJ1-2	TGTGCCAGCAGTACAGGGCCCGACAGGAGCTACACCTTC	CASSTGPDRSYTF